Presented here are 28 T cell receptor beta chains from one specimen sequenced in a study of CD8+ T cells in alopecia areata. Isolated RNA was reverse transcribed into cDNA used as the sequencing template. Sequencing used immunoSEQ multiplex PCR; TCRdb keeps in-frame clones, though not all of them. This table has some 110,000 clones, 55% to 70% appearing once. Sequenced sample: CD4+ T cells sorted from blood. The receptors originated from a human donor in good health.

This chain joins TRBV6-1 and TRBJ2-6; D is ambiguous. CDR3 length: 15 residues. The germline V gene encodes CDR1 MNHNS and CDR2 SASEGT. Trimming removed 6 bases at V and 0 bases at J, with 9 bases between. CDR3 coding DNA: TGTGCCAGCAGCTCCTCTCCCTCTGGGGCCAACGTCCTGACTTTC. Translating it yields CASSSSPSGANVLTF.

The chain links TRBV7-9 to TRBJ1-2, with TRBD1 identical over 7 bases. Trimming took 3 bases from V and 6 from J; bases not matched to a gene: 1. The CDR3 is 12 amino acids. Germline V CDR1 and CDR2: SEHNR, FQNEAQ (reference sequence). The CDR3 region has the DNA TGTGCCAGCAGCTTCAGGGGGGATGGCTACACCTTC. It specifies CASSFRGDGYTF.

The V gene is TRBV29-1, the J gene TRBJ2-4; tentatively, D is TRBD2 (6 bases). Germline loops: CDR1 SQVTM, CDR2 ANQGSEA. The V end was cut by 7 bases, the J end by 7 bases, with 17 bases between. This CDR3 region has 13 residues. DNA for the CDR3: TGCAGCGGAAGACAAGGAGGGAAGAACATTCAGTACTTC. This gives the protein CSGRQGGKNIQYF.

The chain employs TRBV2 and TRBJ2-3; 9 nucleotides align to TRBD2. Germline V gene data show CDR1 as SNHLY and CDR2 as FYNNEI. With 1 base clipped from V and 1 base from J, the junction kept 0 bases outside the gene matches. This CDR3 region has 15 residues. This chain's CDR3 is CASSEERGGTDTQYF. The CDR3, as DNA: TGTGCCAGCAGTGAAGAGCGGGGGGGCACAGATACGCAGTATTTT.

The CDR3 DNA reads as TGTGCCAGCAGCGGAGGAGGGAATCAGCCCCAGCATTTT. Translating it yields CASSGGGNQPQHF. The chain joins TRBV5-6 to TRBJ1-5, with D unresolved. Germline CDR1 is SGHDT and CDR2 is YYEEEE. V shed 4 bases and J shed 4 bases, with 9 bases lying between them. The CDR3 has 13 amino acids.

V usage is TRBV5-1 and J usage is TRBJ2-3; the match to TRBD2 covers 9 bases. The CDR3 totals 17 residues. Germline CDR1 SGHRS, CDR2 YFSETQ. With 0 bases clipped from V and 2 bases from J, the junction kept 7 bases outside the gene matches. As DNA, the CDR3 is TGCGCCAGCAGCTTGGAGTCGCTAGCGGGGATCACAGATACGCAGTATTTT. This sequence encodes CASSLESLAGITDTQYF.

The J gene is TRBJ2-1, the V gene TRBV9; 10 nucleotides line up with TRBD1. The germline V gene has CDR1 SGDLS and CDR2 YYNGEE. The CDR3 totals 14 residues. After removal of 2 bases from V and 5 bases from J, the junction contained 1 base not matched to a gene. CDR3 bases: TGTGCCAGCAGCGTGGGACAGGGGAACAATGAGCAGTTCTTC. Translation gives CASSVGQGNNEQFF.

The V gene is TRBV5-1, the J gene TRBJ2-5; weak D call: TRBD2 (6 bases). The CDR3 extends over 14 amino acids. Germline assignment: CDR1 SGHRS and CDR2 YFSETQ. V was clipped by 4 bases and J by 3 bases, with 13 bases between them. The CDR3 sequence: CASSLGTGKETQYF. The DNA of the CDR3 is TGCGCCAGCAGCCTAGGGACTGGAAAAGAGACCCAGTACTTC.

The V gene is TRBV27, the J gene TRBJ1-2, with 9 bases lining up with TRBD1. The CDR3 totals 15 residues. V gave up 3 bases and J gave up 4 bases; unmatched junction bases: 6. Germline V gene data show CDR1 as MNHEY and CDR2 as SMNVEV (reference sequence). CDR3 region: CASSFRTGDRYGYTF. In DNA, the CDR3 is TGTGCCAGCAGTTTCCGGACAGGGGATCGCTATGGCTACACCTTC.

The chain recombines TRBV6-6 with TRBJ1-2; D not certain. Germline V gene sequence: CDR1 MNHNY, CDR2 SVGAGI (reference sequence). The CDR3 is 12 amino acids. Trimming took off 2 bases at V and 9 bases at J, with 10 bases between the two ends. The CDR3 protein is CASSYEGLRYTF. The CDR3 DNA reads as TGTGCCAGCAGTTACGAGGGCCTCCGCTACACCTTC.

The rearrangement joins TRBV21-1 to TRBJ1-2; no check of the table's D call, TRBD1, against the DNA was made. TRBV21-1 counts as a pseudogene. CDR3 length equals 17 residues. CDR3 nucleotides: TGTGCCAGCAGCATCTGGCCCCGAGACAGGGAGGACTATGGCTACACCTTC. Translation gives CASSIWPRDREDYGYTF.

The chain uses TRBV29-1 and TRBJ1-3; no reliable D call. The CDR3 extends over 12 amino acids. CDR1 and CDR2 (germline): SQVTM, ANQGSEA. V lost 7 bases and J lost 0, with 7 bases in between. CDR3 nucleotide sequence: TGCAGCGCGTATAGCTCTGGAAACACCATATATTTT. Its translation: CSAYSSGNTIYF. Using reference TRBV29-1 and TRBJ1-3 for the parts outside the CDR3, the full variable domain is SAVISQKPSRDICQRGTSLTIQCQVDSQVTMMFWYRQQPGQSLTLIATANQGSEATYESGFVIDKFPISRPNLTFSTLTVSNMSPEDSSIYLCSAYSSGNTIYFGEGSWLTVV.

The rearrangement joins TRBV29-1 to TRBJ1-2; D not certain. This CDR3 is built from 11 residues. Germline V lookup: CDR1 SQVTM, CDR2 ANQGSEA. Trimming stripped 4 bases from V and 4 bases from J, with 7 bases between. CDR3: CSVGGAYGYTF. In DNA, the CDR3 is TGCAGCGTTGGTGGTGCCTATGGCTACACCTTC.

This clone has only a few counts. J is TRBJ2-1 and V is TRBV30, with D maybe TRBD2 (7 bases). The V end was cut by 2 bases, the J end by 9 bases, with 14 bases between. There are 13 residues in the CDR3. CDR1 and CDR2 (germline): GTSNPN, SVGIG (reference sequence). The CDR3 sequence is CAWSYGGASEQFF. In DNA form, the CDR3 reads TGTGCCTGGAGTTATGGGGGGGCGAGTGAGCAGTTCTTC.

V usage is TRBV25-1 and J usage is TRBJ2-3; weak D call: TRBD2 (5 bases). CDR1 is MGHDK and CDR2 is SYGVNS in the germline V gene. Trimming pared 5 bases from V and 2 bases from J, leaving 8 bases between. This CDR3 region has 13 residues. The CDR3 protein is CASSSGDTDTQYF. The CDR3 DNA follows: TGTGCCAGCAGTTCCGGGGACACAGATACGCAGTATTTT. The full variable domain, its missing parts supplied by reference TRBV25-1 and TRBJ2-3, is EADIYQTPRYLVIGTGKKITLECSQTMGHDKMYWYQQDPGMELHLIHYSYGVNSTEKGDLSSESTVSRIRTEHFPLTLESARPSHTSQYLCASSSGDTDTQYFGPGTRLTVL.

This sequence joins TRBV7-9 and TRBJ1-2, with D hard to call. CDR1 and CDR2 (germline): SEHNR, FQNEAQ (reference sequence). Trimming shortened V by 2 bases and J by 7 bases, and 8 bases separated the two germline ends. This CDR3 contains 12 residues. CDR3 sequence: CASSLPLLGYTF. The CDR3 DNA reads TGTGCCAGCAGCTTACCGCTTCTTGGCTACACCTTC.

This clone was observed a few times. The gene calls are TRBV7-9 and TRBJ2-3, with 7 positions matching TRBD2. The CDR3 contains 15 residues. J was trimmed by 2 bases and V by 4 bases; bases with no gene match: 6. Germline values: CDR1 SEHNR, CDR2 FQNEAQ (reference sequence). The CDR3 here is CASSSGLKFTDTQYF. The CDR3 nucleotides are TGTGCCAGCAGCTCGGGACTAAAGTTCACAGATACGCAGTATTTT.

J is TRBJ2-4 and V is TRBV15; 9 bases are a match to TRBD1. Germline CDR1 LNHNV, CDR2 YYDKDF (reference sequence). The CDR3 totals 19 residues. Trimming cost V 0 bases and J 9 bases; bases outside gene matches: 18. The CDR3 region has the DNA TGTGCCACCAGCAGAGATCTGTCGGGACAGGGAGTAGCCAGAGGCATTCAGTACTTC. Its translation is CATSRDLSGQGVARGIQYF.

CDR3 loop: CASSLAFGGDQETQYF. The CDR3 nucleotides read TGCGCCAGCAGCTTGGCCTTTGGGGGGGATCAAGAGACCCAGTACTTC. This chain links TRBV5-1 with TRBJ2-5, with 7 bases fitting TRBD2. The length of the CDR3 is 16 residues. CDR1 and CDR2 (germline): SGHRS, YFSETQ. Unmatched junction bases numbered 7, after V lost 0 bases and J lost 2 bases.

This clone was detected a few times. The gene calls are TRBV5-1 and TRBJ2-6; D perhaps matches TRBD1 (5 bases). The CDR3 spans 16 residues. The germline V gene encodes CDR1 SGHRS and CDR2 YFSETQ. The V end lost 0 bases, the J end lost 0 bases, and 7 bases lay between the germline ends. In DNA, the CDR3 is TGCGCCAGCAGCTTGGGACAGCCCTCTGGGGCCAACGTCCTGACTTTC. It specifies CASSLGQPSGANVLTF.

The CDR3 nucleotides read TGTGCCAGCAGTCCTCGGAGTGTTTCACCCCTCCACTTT. Its translation is CASSPRSVSPLHF. The rearrangement links TRBV6-5 to TRBJ1-6; D not resolved. The CDR3 runs to 13 residues. Germline V gene data show CDR1 as MNHEY and CDR2 as SVGAGI. The germline V and J ends were trimmed by 5 bases and 9 bases, with 11 bases remaining between them.

This chain uses TRBV2 with TRBJ1-2; D perhaps matches TRBD1 (5 bases). Germline V gives CDR1 SNHLY, CDR2 FYNNEI. The V end lost 6 bases, the J end lost 1 base, and 9 bases lay between the germline ends. The CDR3 is made up of 13 amino acids. CDR3 DNA: TGTGCCAGCAGAGACGACAGTAACTATGGCTACACCTTC. Amino acid sequence: CASRDDSNYGYTF.

This clone was detected only a few times. This chain connects TRBV11-3 to TRBJ2-2; the D gene is possibly TRBD1 (5 bases). The V end lost 3 bases, the J end lost 5 bases, and 10 bases lay between the germline ends. Germline loops: CDR1 SGHNT, CDR2 YENEEA. This CDR3 contains 14 residues. CDR3 region: CASSLRQRTGELFF. CDR3 coding DNA: TGTGCCAGCAGCTTGCGACAGAGGACCGGGGAGCTGTTTTTT.

This chain links TRBV6-6 with TRBJ1-1; tentatively, D is TRBD1 (6 bases). V dropped 6 bases and J dropped 1 base, with 9 bases sitting between them. CDR3 size: 13 residues. Germline CDR1 reads MNHNY; CDR2 reads SVGAGI (reference sequence). As DNA, the CDR3 is TGTGCCAGCAGAGACAGGCCGAACACTGAAGCTTTCTTT. This encodes CASRDRPNTEAFF.

This clone appeared a few times. The genes are TRBV5-6 and TRBJ1-2; D gene unclear. The germline gives CDR1 SGHDT, CDR2 YYEEEE. Trimming cost V 4 bases and J 4 bases, with 14 bases left between them. This CDR3 is built from 14 residues. In nucleotides, the CDR3 is TGTGCCAGCAGCCACTACAGTGAGAGCTATGGCTACACCTTC. This sequence encodes CASSHYSESYGYTF.

The rearrangement uses TRBV11-2 and TRBJ2-7; D might be TRBD2 (7 bases). V lost 5 bases and J lost 6, with 14 bases in between. Germline lookup yields CDR1 SGHAT and CDR2 FQNNGV. The CDR3 is 13 amino acids. This chain's CDR3 is CASSPPGGLEQYF. CDR3 nucleotide sequence: TGTGCCAGCAGCCCCCCGGGGGGCCTCGAGCAGTACTTC.

The chain carries TRBV10-3 and TRBJ2-7; a weak D match, TRBD2 (6 bases). This CDR3 is built from 12 residues. The germline V gene encodes CDR1 ENHRY and CDR2 SYGVKD. Trimming stripped 8 bases from V and 5 bases from J, with 13 bases between. The CDR3 protein is CAIGGDRHEQYF. The CDR3 region has the DNA TGTGCCATCGGCGGGGACCGACACGAGCAGTACTTC.

The J gene is TRBJ1-2, the V gene TRBV7-9; D is unresolved. Per the germline V gene, CDR1 is SEHNR and CDR2 is FQNEAQ (reference sequence). This CDR3 comprises 12 residues. The V end was cut by 6 bases, the J end by 7 bases, with 12 bases between. The CDR3 loop reads CASSSEVRGYTF. The CDR3 nucleotides read TGTGCCAGCAGTTCCGAGGTGCGTGGCTACACCTTC. Looking up the rest from reference TRBV7-9 and TRBJ1-2 gives the full variable domain: DTGVSQNPRHKITKRGQNVTFRCDPISEHNRLYWYRQTLGQGPEFLTYFQNEAQLEKSRLLSDRFSAERPKGSFSTLEIQRTEQGDSAMYLCASSSEVRGYTFGSGTRLTVV.